These T cell receptor beta chains were read from a single sample in a study of blood T cell repertoires in COVID-19. Produced via immunoSEQ multiplex PCR; TCRdb's table is partial and in-frame only. The top ten clones hold under 10% of a sample with approximately 210,000 clones, under 90% of them seen once. Sequences were obtained from peripheral blood. The receptors derive from an elderly woman with COVID-19, enrolled during active disease. The CDR3 runs from the conserved cysteine through the conserved F or W. The D gene is left open where the match is weak. Rows give clone size only sometimes, using once, few, many, or a class for an expanded clone.

CASSLQSPTDTQYF | TGCGCCAGCAGCTTGCAGTCCCCCACAGATACGCAGTATTTT | - | - | TRBV5-1 | 14 | TRBJ2-3
CASSSNTGFQETQYF | TGTGCCAGCTCATCAAATACCGGGTTTCAAGAGACCCAGTACTTC | - | - | TRBV18 | 15 | TRBJ2-5
CASSPPGLAGVGEQFF | TGTGCCAGCAGCCCTCCGGGACTAGCGGGAGTGGGTGAGCAGTTCTTC | TRBD2 | - | TRBV3-1/TRBV3-2 | 16 | TRBJ2-1
CASSRGGVEQFF | TGTGCCAGCAGCCGCGGCGGCGTTGAGCAGTTCTTC | - | - | TRBV3-1/TRBV3-2 | 12 | TRBJ2-1
CASNPLIGGSEAFF | TGTGCCAGTAACCCATTAATCGGGGGGTCTGAAGCTTTCTTT | - | - | TRBV19 | 14 | TRBJ1-1
CASSQDGRLGAFF | TGCGCCAGCAGCCAAGACGGCAGACTAGGCGCTTTCTTT | - | - | TRBV4-1 | 13 | TRBJ1-1
CASSPRYGSDTEAFF | TGTGCCAGCTCACCACGGTATGGTAGTGACACTGAAGCTTTCTTT | - | - | TRBV18 | 15 | TRBJ1-1
CASSLDLLSYEQYF | TGCGCCAGCAGCTTGGACCTACTATCCTACGAGCAGTACTTC | - | once | TRBV5-1 | 14 | TRBJ2-7
CASSLAGGSYYEQYF | TGTGCCAGCAGCCTCGCAGGGGGCTCTTATTACGAGCAGTACTTC | TRBD1 | - | TRBV14 | 15 | TRBJ2-7
CASSANSGGTSNQPQHF | TGTGCCAGCAGTGCGAACTCAGGGGGCACTTCCAATCAGCCCCAGCATTTT | TRBD1 | - | TRBV2 | 17 | TRBJ1-5
CASSLAGWGSRQGTEAFF | TGTGCCAGCAGTTTAGCGGGTTGGGGGTCCCGGCAGGGGACTGAAGCTTTCTTT | - | once | TRBV28 | 18 | TRBJ1-1
CASSNLNRRTEAFF | TGTGCCAGCTCGAACCTCAACAGGCGCACTGAAGCTTTCTTT | - | - | TRBV6-5 | 14 | TRBJ1-1
CASSGPRGQGAADTF | TGTGCCAGCAGTGGCCCGAGGGGACAGGGGGCGGCGGACACCTTC | TRBD1 | - | TRBV2 | 15 | TRBJ1-2
CASSLGGGEGEKLFF | TGTGCCAGCAGTTTAGGAGGGGGGGAAGGTGAAAAACTGTTTTTT | - | - | TRBV28 | 15 | TRBJ1-4
CASSEGSRSSEQYF | TGTGCCAGCAGTGAAGGGTCGCGGAGTAGCGAGCAGTACTTC | - | - | TRBV2 | 14 | TRBJ2-7
CASSMGRTGRYSNQPQHF | TGTGCCAGTAGTATGGGCCGGACAGGGCGCTATAGCAATCAGCCCCAGCATTTT | TRBD1 | once | TRBV19 | 18 | TRBJ1-5